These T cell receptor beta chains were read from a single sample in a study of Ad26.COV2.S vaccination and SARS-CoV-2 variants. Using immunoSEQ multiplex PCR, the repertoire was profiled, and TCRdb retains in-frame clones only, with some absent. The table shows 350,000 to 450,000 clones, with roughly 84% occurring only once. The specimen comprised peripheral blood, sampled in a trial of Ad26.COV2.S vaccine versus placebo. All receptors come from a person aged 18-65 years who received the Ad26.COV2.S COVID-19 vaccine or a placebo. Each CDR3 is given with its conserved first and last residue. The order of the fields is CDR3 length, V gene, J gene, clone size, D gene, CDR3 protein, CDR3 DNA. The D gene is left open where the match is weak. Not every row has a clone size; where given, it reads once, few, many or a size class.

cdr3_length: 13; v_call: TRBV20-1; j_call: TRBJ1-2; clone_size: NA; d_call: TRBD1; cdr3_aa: CSASDRGVDGYTF; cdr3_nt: TGCAGTGCTAGTGACAGGGGCGTCGATGGCTACACCTTC
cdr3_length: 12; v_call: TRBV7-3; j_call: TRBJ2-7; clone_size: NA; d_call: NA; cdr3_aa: CASSLERGEQYF; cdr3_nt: TGTGCCAGCAGCTTAGAAAGGGGCGAGCAGTACTTC
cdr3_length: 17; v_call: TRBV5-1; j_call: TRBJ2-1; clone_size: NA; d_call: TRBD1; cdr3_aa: CASSLDGTGSSYNEQFF; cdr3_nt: TGCGCCAGCAGCTTGGACGGGACAGGGAGCTCCTACAATGAGCAGTTCTTC
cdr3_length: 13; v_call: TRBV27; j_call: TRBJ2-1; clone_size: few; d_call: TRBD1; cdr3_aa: CASSLRGRNEQFF; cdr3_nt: TGTGCCAGCAGTTTAAGGGGGCGGAATGAGCAGTTCTTC
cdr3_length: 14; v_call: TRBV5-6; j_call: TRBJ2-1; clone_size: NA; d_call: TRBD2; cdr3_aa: CASSLDSGGIEQFF; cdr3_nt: TGTGCCAGCAGCTTGGATAGCGGGGGAATTGAGCAGTTCTTC
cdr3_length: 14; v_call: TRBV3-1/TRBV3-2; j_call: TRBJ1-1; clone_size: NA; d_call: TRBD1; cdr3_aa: CASKGDRGRTEAFF; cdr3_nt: TGTGCCAGCAAGGGGGACAGGGGGCGTACTGAAGCTTTCTTT
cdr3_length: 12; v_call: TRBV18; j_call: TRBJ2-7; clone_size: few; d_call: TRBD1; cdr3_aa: CASSLGTDRRYF; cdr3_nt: TGTGCCAGCTCGCTAGGGACAGACCGCCGGTACTTC
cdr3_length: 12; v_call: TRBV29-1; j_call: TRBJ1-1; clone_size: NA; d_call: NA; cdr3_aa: CSVDPEGTEAFF; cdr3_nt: TGCAGCGTTGACCCAGAGGGCACTGAAGCTTTCTTT
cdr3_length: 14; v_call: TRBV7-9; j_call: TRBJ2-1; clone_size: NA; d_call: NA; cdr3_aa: CASSSYKGGNEQFF; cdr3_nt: TGTGCCAGCAGCTCTTATAAGGGGGGCAATGAGCAGTTCTTC
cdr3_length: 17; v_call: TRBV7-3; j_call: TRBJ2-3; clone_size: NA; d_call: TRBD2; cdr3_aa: CASSPAGLASRTDTQYF; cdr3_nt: TGTGCCAGCAGTCCAGCGGGACTAGCGTCCCGCACAGATACGCAGTATTTT
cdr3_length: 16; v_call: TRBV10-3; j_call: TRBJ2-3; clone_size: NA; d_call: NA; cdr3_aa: CAISESSSGSTDTQYF; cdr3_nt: TGTGCCATCAGTGAGTCGAGTAGCGGAAGCACAGATACGCAGTATTTT
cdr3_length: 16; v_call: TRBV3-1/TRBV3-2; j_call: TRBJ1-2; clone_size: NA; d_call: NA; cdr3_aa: CASSQEWTAAAHGYTF; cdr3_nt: TGTGCCAGCAGCCAAGAATGGACAGCCGCCGCGCATGGCTACACCTTC
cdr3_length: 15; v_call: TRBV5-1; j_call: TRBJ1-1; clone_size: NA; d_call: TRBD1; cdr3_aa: CASRDRQGMNTEAFF; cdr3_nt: TGCGCCAGCAGGGATCGACAGGGAATGAACACTGAAGCTTTCTTT
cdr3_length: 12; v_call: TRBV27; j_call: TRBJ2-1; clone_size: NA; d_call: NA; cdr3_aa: CASSPLVGEQFF; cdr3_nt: TGTGCCAGCAGTCCATTAGTTGGTGAGCAGTTCTTC
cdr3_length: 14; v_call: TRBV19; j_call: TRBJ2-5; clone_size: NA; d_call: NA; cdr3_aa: CASMALGVSETQYF; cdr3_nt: TGTGCCAGTATGGCTCTAGGGGTTTCGGAGACCCAGTACTTC
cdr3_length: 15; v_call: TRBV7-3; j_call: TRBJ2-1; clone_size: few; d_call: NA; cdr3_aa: CASSSQGGLNNEQFF; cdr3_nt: TGTGCCAGCAGCTCCCAGGGTGGACTTAACAATGAGCAGTTCTTC
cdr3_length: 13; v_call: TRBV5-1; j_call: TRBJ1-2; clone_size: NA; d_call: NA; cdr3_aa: CASSLSSNYGYTF; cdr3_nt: TGCGCCAGCAGCTTGTCTTCTAACTATGGCTACACCTTC
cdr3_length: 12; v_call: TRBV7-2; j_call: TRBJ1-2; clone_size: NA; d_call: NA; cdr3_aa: CASSLREGPADF; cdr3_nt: TGTGCCAGCAGCCTCAGAGAGGGCCCTGCCGACTTC
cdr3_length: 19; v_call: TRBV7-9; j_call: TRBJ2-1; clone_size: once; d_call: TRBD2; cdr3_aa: CASSLERLAGGRSYNEQFF; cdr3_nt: TGTGCCAGCAGCTTAGAACGGCTAGCGGGGGGACGCTCCTACAATGAGCAGTTCTTC
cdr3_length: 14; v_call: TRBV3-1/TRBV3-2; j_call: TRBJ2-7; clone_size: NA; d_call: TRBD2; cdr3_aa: CASSRGTSGVSKYF; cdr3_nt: TGTGCCAGCAGCCGCGGGACTAGCGGGGTTTCGAAGTACTTC
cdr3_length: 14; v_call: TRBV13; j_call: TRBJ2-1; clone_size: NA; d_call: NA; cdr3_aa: CASSLAEIYNEQFF; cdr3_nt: TGTGCCAGCAGCTTGGCTGAGATCTACAATGAGCAGTTCTTC
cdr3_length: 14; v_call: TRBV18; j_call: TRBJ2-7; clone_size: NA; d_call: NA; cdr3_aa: CASSPPRDPYEQYF; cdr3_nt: TGTGCCAGCTCACCACCGAGGGACCCCTACGAGCAGTACTTC
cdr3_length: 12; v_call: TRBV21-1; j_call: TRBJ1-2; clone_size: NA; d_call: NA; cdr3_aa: CASSKERGGYTF; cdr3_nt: TGTGCCAGCAGCAAGGAAAGGGGTGGCTACACCTTC
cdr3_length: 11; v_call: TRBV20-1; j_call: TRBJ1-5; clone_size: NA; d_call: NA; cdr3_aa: CSAGPNQPQHF; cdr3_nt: TGCAGTGCCGGGCCCAATCAGCCCCAGCATTTT
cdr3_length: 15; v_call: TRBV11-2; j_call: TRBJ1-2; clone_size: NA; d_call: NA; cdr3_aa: CASSDPQESARGYTF; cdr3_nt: TGTGCCAGCAGCGACCCCCAGGAATCGGCTAGAGGCTACACCTTC
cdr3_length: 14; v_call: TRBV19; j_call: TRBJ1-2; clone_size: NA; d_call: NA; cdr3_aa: CASSARQESYGYTF; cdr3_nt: TGTGCCAGTAGTGCTCGACAGGAGAGCTATGGCTACACCTTC
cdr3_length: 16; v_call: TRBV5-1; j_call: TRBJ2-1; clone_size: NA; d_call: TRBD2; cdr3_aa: CASSLAGTSGYNEQFF; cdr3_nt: TGCGCCAGCAGCTTGGCCGGGACTAGCGGCTACAATGAGCAGTTCTTC
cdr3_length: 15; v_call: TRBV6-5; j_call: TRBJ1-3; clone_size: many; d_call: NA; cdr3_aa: CASSREGGQGNTIYF; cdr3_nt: TGTGCCAGCAGTCGCGAGGGGGGTCAGGGAAACACCATATATTTT
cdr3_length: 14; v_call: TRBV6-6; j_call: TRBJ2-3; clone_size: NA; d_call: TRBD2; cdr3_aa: CASRTSGGGDTQYF; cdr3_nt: TGTGCCAGCAGAACTAGCGGGGGAGGCGATACGCAGTATTTT
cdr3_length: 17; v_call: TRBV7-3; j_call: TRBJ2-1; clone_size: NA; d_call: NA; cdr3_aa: CASSLTARGGPYNEQFF; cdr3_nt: TGTGCCAGCAGCTTAACGGCCCGGGGCGGACCCTACAATGAGCAGTTCTTC
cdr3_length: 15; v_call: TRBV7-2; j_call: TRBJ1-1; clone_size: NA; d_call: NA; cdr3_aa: CASSLFPGENTEAFF; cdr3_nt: TGTGCCAGCAGCTTATTTCCAGGGGAGAACACTGAAGCTTTCTTT
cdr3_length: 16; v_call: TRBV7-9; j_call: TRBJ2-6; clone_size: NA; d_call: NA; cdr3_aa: CASSSLPGLGANVLTF; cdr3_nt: TGTGCCAGCAGCTCTCTACCCGGGCTTGGGGCCAACGTCCTGACTTTC
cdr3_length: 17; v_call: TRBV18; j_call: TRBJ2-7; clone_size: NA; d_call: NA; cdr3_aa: CASSRAGQAERSGEQYF; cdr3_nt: TGTGCCAGCTCACGAGCGGGACAGGCCGAGAGAAGTGGCGAGCAGTACTTC
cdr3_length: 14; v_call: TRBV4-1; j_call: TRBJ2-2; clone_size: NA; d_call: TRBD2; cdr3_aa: CASSQASGAGELFF; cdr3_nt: TGCGCCAGCAGCCAAGCTAGCGGGGCCGGGGAGCTGTTTTTT
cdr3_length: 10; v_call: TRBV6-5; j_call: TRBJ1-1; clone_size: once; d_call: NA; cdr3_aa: CARLRPEAFF; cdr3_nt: TGTGCCAGGCTACGGCCTGAAGCTTTCTTT
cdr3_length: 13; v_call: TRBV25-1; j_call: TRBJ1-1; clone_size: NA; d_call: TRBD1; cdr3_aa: CASSKGGNTEAFF; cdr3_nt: TGTGCCAGTAGCAAAGGGGGCAACACTGAAGCTTTCTTT
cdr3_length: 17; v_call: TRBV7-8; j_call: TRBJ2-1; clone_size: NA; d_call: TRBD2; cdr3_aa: CASSLNSGGSSYNEQFF; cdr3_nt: TGTGCCAGCAGCTTAAACAGCGGGGGGAGCTCCTACAATGAGCAGTTCTTC
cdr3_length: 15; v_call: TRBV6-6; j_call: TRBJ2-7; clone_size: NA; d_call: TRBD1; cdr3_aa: CASSRRDRGFYEQYF; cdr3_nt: TGTGCCAGCAGTCGCCGGGACAGGGGGTTTTACGAGCAGTACTTC